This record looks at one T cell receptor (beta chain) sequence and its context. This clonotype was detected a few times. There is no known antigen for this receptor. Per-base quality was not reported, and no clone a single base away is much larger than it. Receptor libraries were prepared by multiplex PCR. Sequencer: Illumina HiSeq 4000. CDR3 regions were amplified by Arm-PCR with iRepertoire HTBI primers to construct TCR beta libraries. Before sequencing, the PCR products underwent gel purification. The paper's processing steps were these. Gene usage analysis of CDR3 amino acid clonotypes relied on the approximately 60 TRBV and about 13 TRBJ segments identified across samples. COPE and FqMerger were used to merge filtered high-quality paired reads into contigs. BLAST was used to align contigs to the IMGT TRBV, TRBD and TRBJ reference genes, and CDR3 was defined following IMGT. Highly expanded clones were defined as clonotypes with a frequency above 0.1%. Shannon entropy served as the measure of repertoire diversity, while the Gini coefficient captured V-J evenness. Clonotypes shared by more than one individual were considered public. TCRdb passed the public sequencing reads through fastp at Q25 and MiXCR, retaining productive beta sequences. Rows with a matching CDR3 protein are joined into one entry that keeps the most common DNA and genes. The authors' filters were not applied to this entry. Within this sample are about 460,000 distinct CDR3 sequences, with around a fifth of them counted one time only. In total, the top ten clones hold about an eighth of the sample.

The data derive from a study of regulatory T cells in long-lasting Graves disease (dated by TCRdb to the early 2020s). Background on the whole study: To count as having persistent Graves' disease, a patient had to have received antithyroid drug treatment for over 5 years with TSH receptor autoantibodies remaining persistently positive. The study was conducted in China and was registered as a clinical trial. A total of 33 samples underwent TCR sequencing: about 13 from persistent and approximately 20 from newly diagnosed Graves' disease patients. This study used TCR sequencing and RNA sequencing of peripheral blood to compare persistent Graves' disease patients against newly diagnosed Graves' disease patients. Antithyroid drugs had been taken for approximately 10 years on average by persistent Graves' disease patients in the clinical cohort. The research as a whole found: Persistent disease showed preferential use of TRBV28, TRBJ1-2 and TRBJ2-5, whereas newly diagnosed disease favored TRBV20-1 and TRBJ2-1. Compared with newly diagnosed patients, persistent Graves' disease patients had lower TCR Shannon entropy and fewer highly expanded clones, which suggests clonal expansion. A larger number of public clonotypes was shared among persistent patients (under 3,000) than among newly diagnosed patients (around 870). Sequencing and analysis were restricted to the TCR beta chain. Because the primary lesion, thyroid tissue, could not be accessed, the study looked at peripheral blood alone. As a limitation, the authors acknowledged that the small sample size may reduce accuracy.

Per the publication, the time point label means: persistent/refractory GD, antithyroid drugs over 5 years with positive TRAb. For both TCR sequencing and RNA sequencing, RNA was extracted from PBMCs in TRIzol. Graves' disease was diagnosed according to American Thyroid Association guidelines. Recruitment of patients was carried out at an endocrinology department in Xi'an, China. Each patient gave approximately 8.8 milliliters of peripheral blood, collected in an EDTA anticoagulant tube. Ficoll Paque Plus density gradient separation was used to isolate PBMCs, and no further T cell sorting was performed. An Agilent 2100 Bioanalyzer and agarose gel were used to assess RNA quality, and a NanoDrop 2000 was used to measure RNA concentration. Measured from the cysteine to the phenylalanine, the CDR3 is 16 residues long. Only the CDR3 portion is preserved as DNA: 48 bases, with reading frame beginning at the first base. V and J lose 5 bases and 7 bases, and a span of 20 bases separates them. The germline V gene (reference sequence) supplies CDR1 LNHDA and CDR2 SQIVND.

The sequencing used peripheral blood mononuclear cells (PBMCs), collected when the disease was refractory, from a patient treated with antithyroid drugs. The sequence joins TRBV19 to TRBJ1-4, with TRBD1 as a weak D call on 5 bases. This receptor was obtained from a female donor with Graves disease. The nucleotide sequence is TGTGCCAGTAGTCCCTCCCGACAACGGGGGGTTGAAAAACTGTTTTTT. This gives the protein CASSPSRQRGVEKLFF.